A single sample is the source of the 30 T cell receptor beta chains below, sequenced in a study of breast tumors, draining lymph nodes, adjacent tissues (dated by TCRdb to between 2015 and 2016). Library preparation used multiplex PCR. Sequencing was carried out with an Illumina HiSeq 2000. Using fastp trimming at Q25 and MiXCR clonotype assembly, TCRdb reanalyzed the public sequencing data and kept in-frame beta chains. Here each entry gathers all rows of one CDR3 protein and keeps the most common genes and DNA. In this sample the table shows approximately 150,000 distinct CDR3 sequences, 25% to 40% of which occur a single time. In total, the top ten clones hold roughly 3.8% of the sample. The lymph node samples were taken from the axillary draining lymph nodes of breast cancer patients. Sample: axillary lymph node tissue. The receptors were gathered from a female donor with breast cancer. Some clones in this sample may be carry-over from other donors' samples.

Ten or more counts support this clonotype. The CDR3 reads CASSSSVYEQYF. CDR3 bases: TGTGCCAGCAGTTCCTCCGTATACGAGCAGTACTTC. This chain connects TRBV28 to TRBJ2-7; D uncertain. This CDR3 comprises 12 residues. The ends were cut back, 4 bases at V and 4 bases at J, with 8 bases in the middle. The germline gives CDR1 MDHEN, CDR2 SYDVKM.

This chain uses TRBV5-4 with TRBJ2-1, with 8 bases aligning to TRBD1. Germline CDR1 SGHNT, CDR2 YYREEE (reference sequence). The CDR3 extends over 15 amino acids. V shed 3 bases, J shed 4 bases, and the junction held 6 bases outside the gene matches. CDR3 in DNA: TGTGCCAGCAGCTATGGACAGGGAATTTACAATGAGCAGTTCTTC. It is translated as CASSYGQGIYNEQFF.

There are many counts of this clonotype. The chain links TRBV6-5 to TRBJ2-7, with 7 bases fitting TRBD1. The CDR3 runs to 13 residues. After removal of 6 bases from V and 6 bases from J, the junction contained 8 bases not matched to a gene. The V gene's germline CDR1 is MNHEY and CDR2 SVGAGI. The CDR3 loop reads CASSYLDRVEQYF. The CDR3 DNA is TGTGCCAGCAGCTACCTTGACAGGGTCGAGCAGTACTTC.

CDR3 loop: CASSLLAGGYTEAFF. As DNA, the CDR3 is TGTGCCAGCAGTTTGCTAGCGGGGGGGTACACTGAAGCTTTCTTT. This sequence joins TRBV12-3 or TRBV12-4 and TRBJ1-1, with D maybe TRBD1 (5 bases). Trimming took 3 bases from V and 3 from J, leaving 14 bases between them. CDR3 size: 15 residues.

This clonotype was seen many times. The V and J genes are TRBV4-1 and TRBJ2-3; 9 bases map to TRBD2. The germline CDR1 and CDR2 sequences are MGHRA and YSYEKL. The CDR3 spans 19 residues. V trimming: 2 bases; J trimming: 2 bases; junction bases outside the gene matches: 14. The CDR3 reads CASSQTTASGGRYTDTQYF. The CDR3 DNA reads TGCGCCAGCAGCCAAACTACAGCCAGCGGGGGGCGATACACAGATACGCAGTATTTT.

This clonotype was seen at least ten times. V usage is TRBV28 and J usage is TRBJ2-7, with a possible D match to TRBD1 (5 bases). V lost 6 bases to trimming and J lost 1 base, with 10 bases between them. Germline V CDR1 and CDR2: MDHEN, SYDVKM. CDR3 size: 13 residues. The CDR3 loop is CASRDTQSYEQYF. DNA for the CDR3: TGTGCCAGCAGGGACACGCAGTCCTACGAGCAGTACTTC.

In regard to this clonotype: A much larger clonotype is one base distant, so this may be a read error. CDR3 sequence reads: CASSLRRARTDTQYF. In DNA, the CDR3 is TGTGCCAGCAGCTTACGGCGGGCGCGCACAGATACGCAGTATTTT. This chain connects TRBV5-4 to TRBJ2-3; the D gene is possibly TRBD2 (5 bases). The CDR3 is 15 amino acids. V was trimmed by 2 bases and J by 1 base, leaving 11 bases between them. Germline loops: CDR1 SGHNT, CDR2 YYREEE (reference sequence).

This clonotype was seen ten or more times. The chain carries TRBV27 and TRBJ2-2, with 7 bases matching TRBD1. There are 18 residues in the CDR3. V lost 5 bases, J lost 0 bases, and 12 bases stayed unmatched. Germline loops: CDR1 MNHEY, CDR2 SMNVEV (reference sequence). The CDR3 is CASSTRTGWAPNTGELFF. The CDR3 DNA follows: TGTGCCAGCAGTACCCGGACAGGTTGGGCGCCGAACACCGGGGAGCTGTTTTTT.

This clonotype showed up many times. V and J are TRBV20-1 and TRBJ1-6; no definite D call. V was cut by 0 bases and J by 9 bases, with 12 bases left in between. The CDR3 loop spans 14 amino acids. CDR1 and CDR2 (germline): DFQATT, SNEGSKA (reference sequence). As DNA, the CDR3 is TGCAGTGCTAGAGATTTCCAGTTAGCTTCACCCCTCCACTTT. Protein sequence: CSARDFQLASPLHF.

This clonotype came up many times. The chain joins TRBV5-1 to TRBJ2-3, with D uncertain. This CDR3 is built from 14 residues. The germline V and J ends were trimmed by 2 bases and 2 bases, with 9 bases remaining between them. The V gene's germline CDR1 is SGHRS and CDR2 YFSETQ. CDR3 DNA sequence: TGCGCCAGCAGCTTAAGGCTTCCCACAGATACGCAGTATTTT. This gives the protein CASSLRLPTDTQYF.

Remarks on this clonotype: This could be a read error, since a much larger clone is one nucleotide away. The missing conserved phenylalanine or tryptophan at the end of this CDR3 makes a read error likely. J is TRBJ2-3 and V is TRBV5-4; D uncertain. With 0 bases removed from V and 11 bases from J, the gap between germline ends came to 13 bases. The CDR3 runs 13 residues. Germline lookup yields CDR1 SGHNT and CDR2 YYREEE (reference sequence). Written as DNA, the CDR3 is TGTGCCAGCAGCTTGGTTTCCTCCCATGGGCAGTATCTT. Its translation: CASSLVSSHGQYL.

The table lists this clonotype with many counts. The CDR3 sequence: CASRGTGNLYNEQFF. Written as DNA, the CDR3 is TGTGCCAGCAGGGGGACAGGGAACCTCTACAATGAGCAGTTCTTC. The chain combines TRBV6-2 or TRBV6-3 with TRBJ2-1; 9 bases line up with TRBD1. This CDR3 is 15 amino acids long. Germline V gene data show CDR1 as MNHEY and CDR2 as SVGEGT. With V trimmed by 6 bases and J by 3 bases, 6 bases remained unmatched.

The chain is built from TRBV5-4 and TRBJ1-3; D gene uncertain. CDR1 SGHNT and CDR2 YYREEE come from the germline V gene (reference sequence). V gave up 3 bases and J gave up 4 bases, with 5 bases separating them. CDR3 size: 12 residues. The CDR3 nucleotides read TGTGCCAGCAGCTCGGGGGGAAACACCATATATTTT. Protein product: CASSSGGNTIYF.

V usage is TRBV6-5 and J usage is TRBJ1-4, with unresolved D. V shed 6 bases and J shed 16 bases, with 15 bases lying between them. This CDR3 has 11 amino acids. Germline V lookup: CDR1 MNHEY, CDR2 SVGAGI. The CDR3 sequence: CASSPGGKQFF. The CDR3 coding sequence is TGTGCCAGCAGCCCGGGAGGGAAGCAGTTTTTT.

On this clonotype: One end of the junction fails to match germline, which may point to a read error. The J gene is TRBJ2-5, the V gene TRBV3-1; 8 bases map to TRBD1. CDR3 length equals 16 residues. Germline V gives CDR1 LGHDT, CDR2 YNNKEL (reference sequence). CDR3 in amino acids: CASGPRQGMGGETQYF. The CDR3, as DNA: TGCGCCAGCGGCCCGAGACAGGGGATGGGGGGAGAGACCCAGTACTTC.

This clonotype showed up many times. This chain connects TRBV12-3 or TRBV12-4 to TRBJ1-3; D not certain. The CDR3 is 12 amino acids. The germline V and J ends were trimmed by 6 bases and 1 base, with 4 bases remaining between them. For the CDR3, the DNA is TGTGCCAGCAGGTATTCTGGAAACACCATATATTTT. Protein sequence: CASRYSGNTIYF.

The rearrangement links TRBV7-9 to TRBJ2-7; no firm D call. CDR1 is SEHNR, CDR2 FQNEAQ, per germline (reference sequence). The CDR3 sequence is 12 residues long. Trimming pared 1 base from V and 5 bases from J, leaving 6 bases between. The CDR3 sequence is CASSLGDHEQYF. The CDR3 DNA reads TGTGCCAGCAGCTTAGGGGATCACGAGCAGTACTTC.

The rearrangement uses TRBV7-2 and TRBJ1-1; D is uncertain. Per the germline V gene, CDR1 is SGHTA and CDR2 is FQGNSA. V shed 1 base and J shed 0 bases, with 9 bases lying between them. This CDR3 comprises 15 residues. The DNA of the CDR3 is TGTGCCAGCAGCTTAGAGCGGAGGGTGAACACTGAAGCTTTCTTT. Translating gives CASSLERRVNTEAFF.

This clonotype was detected many times. V usage is TRBV3-1 and J usage is TRBJ2-5; no definite D call. CDR1 and CDR2 (germline): LGHDT, YNNKEL (reference sequence). V was pared by 0 bases and J by 1 base, with 9 bases between. The CDR3 sequence is 15 residues long. The CDR3 loop is CASSQDAVSQETQYF. Here the CDR3 DNA reads TGTGCCAGCAGCCAAGATGCCGTCAGCCAAGAGACCCAGTACTTC.

This clonotype was picked up many times. The J gene is TRBJ2-2, the V gene TRBV27; 10 positions match TRBD2. Germline loops: CDR1 MNHEY, CDR2 SMNVEV (reference sequence). Germline trimming cut 6 bases from V and 4 bases from J; bases unmatched to any gene: 5. The CDR3 is made up of 15 amino acids. CDR3 nucleotide sequence: TGTGCCAGCAGAAGAGCGGGGGGGCGCACCGGGGAGCTGTTTTTT. Its translation: CASRRAGGRTGELFF.

This clonotype was seen at least ten times. The gene calls are TRBV24-1 and TRBJ2-6; D gene ambiguous. The CDR3 is made up of 15 amino acids. Between the trimmed V and J ends, which lost 8 bases and 2 bases, there was a span of 12 bases. Germline V lookup: CDR1 KGHDR, CDR2 SFDVKD. CDR3 region: CATNDRFAGANVLTF. The CDR3 DNA follows: TGTGCCACCAATGACCGATTCGCTGGGGCCAACGTCCTGACTTTC.

Worth noting for this clonotype: A single base separates this from a much larger clone, so it may be a read error. V gene TRBV7-2 combines with J gene TRBJ1-4, with a possible D match to TRBD1 (6 bases). This CDR3 has 15 amino acids. CDR1 and CDR2 (germline): SGHTA, FQGNSA. CDR3 loop: CASSSGGASNERLFF. The CDR3 nucleotides read TGTGCCAGCAGCTCGGGGGGGGCATCTAATGAAAGACTGTTTTTT.

Details on this clonotype: This may be a read error, as it is one base from a much larger clone. This rearrangement joins TRBV6-1 to TRBJ2-6, with D perhaps matching TRBD2 (6 bases). This CDR3 spans 14 amino acids. V was pared by 5 bases and J by 7 bases, with 12 bases between. Germline V lookup: CDR1 MNHNS, CDR2 SASEGT. CDR3 nucleotides: TGTGCCAGCAGTCATACGGCGGGAGCCAACGTCCTGACTTTC. Its translation: CASSHTAGANVLTF.

A few counts support this clonotype. V usage is TRBV3-1 and J usage is TRBJ2-1; D assignment may be TRBD1 or TRBD2 (5 bases each). Trimming left V 0 bases short and J 6 bases short, with 24 bases between. Germline assignment: CDR1 LGHDT and CDR2 YNNKEL (reference sequence). The CDR3 is made up of 19 amino acids. DNA for the CDR3: TGTGCCAGCAGCCAAGATAATCACGACCGGGACGGGAATTTCAATGAGCAGTTCTTC. The encoded protein is CASSQDNHDRDGNFNEQFF.

This clonotype was observed at least ten times. The chain uses TRBV6-5 and TRBJ2-7; no clear D gene. Trimming took 6 bases from V and 0 from J, leaving 12 bases between them. The CDR3 runs 14 residues. Germline V gene lookup returns CDR1 MNHEY and CDR2 SVGAGI. The CDR3 DNA reads as TGTGCCAGCAGCCTGGCCCGAAGCTCCTACGAGCAGTACTTC. It encodes CASSLARSSYEQYF.

This clonotype has only a few counts. The chain combines TRBV5-4 with TRBJ1-1; 7 bases match TRBD1. Germline loops: CDR1 SGHNT, CDR2 YYREEE (reference sequence). The CDR3 runs to 14 residues. Unmatched junction bases numbered 4, after V lost 0 bases and J lost 5 bases. CDR3 in amino acids: CASSLARGGTEAFF. The DNA of the CDR3 is TGTGCCAGCAGCTTGGCCAGGGGGGGAACTGAAGCTTTCTTT.

A note on this clonotype: A much larger clone is a single base away; this may be a read error. The chain combines TRBV5-4 with TRBJ2-5, with a tentative D call TRBD1 (6 bases). This CDR3 contains 14 residues. Germline values: CDR1 SGHNT, CDR2 YYREEE (reference sequence). The chain's CDR3 is CASSLWGTQGTQYF. The CDR3 bases are TGTGCCAGCAGCTTGTGGGGGACACAAGGGACCCAGTACTTC.

The chain employs TRBV28 and TRBJ1-1; D not resolved. This CDR3 spans 13 amino acids. V lost 7 bases and J 1 base, leaving 10 bases between the germline ends. Per germline, CDR1 MDHEN and CDR2 SYDVKM. CDR3 loop: CASTPSGNTEAFF. The CDR3 bases are TGTGCCAGCACCCCTTCGGGGAACACTGAAGCTTTCTTT.

This clonotype was counted ten times or more. The V call is TRBV7-6, the J call TRBJ2-3, with a possible D match to TRBD2 (6 bases). CDR3 length equals 13 residues. Germline CDR1 is SGHVS and CDR2 is FNYEAQ. V lost 4 bases and J lost 5, with 10 bases in between. CDR3 protein: CASSSGTLDTQYF. The CDR3, as DNA: TGTGCCAGCAGCTCGGGGACTTTAGATACGCAGTATTTT.

This clonotype was counted at least ten times. This chain uses TRBV11-2 with TRBJ2-1, with D perhaps TRBD1 (5 bases). The CDR3 is made up of 12 amino acids. Trimming stripped 2 bases from V and 7 bases from J, with 6 bases between. Germline V lookup: CDR1 SGHAT, CDR2 FQNNGV. The CDR3 DNA is TGTGCCAGCAGCTTACAGGGAAATGAGCAGTTCTTC. It encodes CASSLQGNEQFF.